This T cell receptor beta chain was captured in a study of blood T cell repertoires in COVID-19. Study information: PBMCs, B-cell-depleted T cells, or T cells provided the cDNA or gDNA that made up the material.

Source study methods: Estimates of nucleated cell counts were drawn from the amplification of reference gene primers. Assay: immunoSEQ multiplex PCR; the TCRdb copy retains only in-frame clones and omits some. Clonal size and the V and J genes are those of that table, whereas D and trimming came from the DNA. The sample holds roughly 81,000 clones, over 70% seen once. V was clipped by 7 bases and J by 10 bases; unmatched bases: 10. The CDR3 extends over 13 amino acids. This TCR was sampled from a man older than 75 with active or convalescent COVID-19. The chain is built from TRBV12-3 or TRBV12-4 and TRBJ2-1; 7 bases match TRBD2. Sample: peripheral blood. CDR3 in amino acids: CASKTSPRMEQFF. The DNA for the CDR3 is TGTGCCAGCAAGACTAGCCCTAGGATGGAGCAGTTCTTC.